Shown below are 2 T cell receptor beta chains from a single sample sequenced in a study of control samples from healthy donors and cancer patients. Produced via immunoSEQ multiplex PCR; TCRdb's table is partial and in-frame only. The sample lists tens of thousands of clones, around 90% occurring once. The sequenced sample was PBMCs. Every receptor here comes from a woman aged 40-49 years with head and neck cancer.

The chain carries TRBV10-3 and TRBJ2-7, with 9 bases identical to TRBD2. The V segment lost 3 bases and the J segment 2 bases; nucleotides outside the gene matches: 8. The germline V gene encodes CDR1 ENHRY and CDR2 SYGVKD. This CDR3 comprises 16 residues. CDR3 sequence reads: CAISDPPASGAYEQYF. Here the CDR3 DNA reads TGTGCCATCAGTGACCCCCCAGCTAGCGGGGCCTACGAGCAGTACTTC.

The V call is TRBV12-3 or TRBV12-4, the J call TRBJ1-2; maybe TRBD1 (5 bases). This CDR3 contains 13 residues. Trimming shortened V by 1 base and J by 2 bases, and 5 bases separated the two germline ends. The CDR3 region has the DNA TGTGCCAGCAGTTTAGGACAGAACTATGGCTACACCTTC. Amino acid sequence: CASSLGQNYGYTF.